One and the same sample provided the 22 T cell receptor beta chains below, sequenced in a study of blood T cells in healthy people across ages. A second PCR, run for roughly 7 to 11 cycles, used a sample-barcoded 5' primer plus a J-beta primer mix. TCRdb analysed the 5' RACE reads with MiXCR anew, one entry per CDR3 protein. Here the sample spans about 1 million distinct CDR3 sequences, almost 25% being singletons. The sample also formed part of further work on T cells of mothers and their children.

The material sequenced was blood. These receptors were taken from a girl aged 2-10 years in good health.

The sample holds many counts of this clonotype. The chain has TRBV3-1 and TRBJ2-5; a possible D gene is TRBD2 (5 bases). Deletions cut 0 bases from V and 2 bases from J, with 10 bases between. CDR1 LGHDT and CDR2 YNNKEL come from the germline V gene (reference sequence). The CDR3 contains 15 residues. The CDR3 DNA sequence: TGTGCCAGCAGCCAAGATTCGGGGATTCAAGAGACCCAGTACTTC. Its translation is CASSQDSGIQETQYF.

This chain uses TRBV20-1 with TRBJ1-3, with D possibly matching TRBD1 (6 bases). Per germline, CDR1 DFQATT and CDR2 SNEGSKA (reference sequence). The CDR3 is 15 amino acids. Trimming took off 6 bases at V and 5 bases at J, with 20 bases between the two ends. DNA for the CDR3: TGCAGTGCCGGACAACAGGGTTTAATGAGAAACACCATATATTTT. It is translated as CSAGQQGLMRNTIYF.

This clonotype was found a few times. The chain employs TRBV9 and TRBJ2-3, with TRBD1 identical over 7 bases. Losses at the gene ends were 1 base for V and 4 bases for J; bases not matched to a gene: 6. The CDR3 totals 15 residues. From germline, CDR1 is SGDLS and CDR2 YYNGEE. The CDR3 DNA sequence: TGTGCCAGCAGCGTACGTCAGGGGGTTTCAGATACGCAGTATTTT. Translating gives CASSVRQGVSDTQYF.

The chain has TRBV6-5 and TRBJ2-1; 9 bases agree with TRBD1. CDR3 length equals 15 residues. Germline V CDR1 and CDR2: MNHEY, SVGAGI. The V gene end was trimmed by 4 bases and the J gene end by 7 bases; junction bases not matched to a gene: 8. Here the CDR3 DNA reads TGTGCCAGCAGTTCCGCCGGGACAGGGAGGAATGAGCAGTTCTTC. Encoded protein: CASSSAGTGRNEQFF.

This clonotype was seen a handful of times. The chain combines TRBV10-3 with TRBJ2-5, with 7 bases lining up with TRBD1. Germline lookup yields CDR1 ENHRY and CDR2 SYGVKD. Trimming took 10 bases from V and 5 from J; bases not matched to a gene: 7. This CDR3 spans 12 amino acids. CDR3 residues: CATRQGDETQYF. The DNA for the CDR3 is TGTGCCACCCGACAGGGCGATGAGACCCAGTACTTC.

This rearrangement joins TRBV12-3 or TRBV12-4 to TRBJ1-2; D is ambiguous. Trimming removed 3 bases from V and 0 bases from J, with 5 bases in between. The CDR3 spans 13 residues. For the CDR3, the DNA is TGTGCCAGCAGTTTTGAGGCTAACTATGGCTACACCTTC. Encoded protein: CASSFEANYGYTF.

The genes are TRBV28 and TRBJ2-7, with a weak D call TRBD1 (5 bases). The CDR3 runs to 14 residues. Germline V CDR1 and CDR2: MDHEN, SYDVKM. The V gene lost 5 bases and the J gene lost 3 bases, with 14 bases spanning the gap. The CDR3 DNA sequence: TGTGCCAGCAGTCCCTCGGACATCATCTACGAGCAGTACTTC. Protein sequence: CASSPSDIIYEQYF.

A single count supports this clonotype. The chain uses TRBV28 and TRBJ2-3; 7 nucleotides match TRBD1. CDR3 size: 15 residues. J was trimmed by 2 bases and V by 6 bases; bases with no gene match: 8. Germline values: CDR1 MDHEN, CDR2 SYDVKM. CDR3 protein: CASRLGDSLTDTQYF. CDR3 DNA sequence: TGTGCCAGCAGATTAGGGGACAGCCTCACAGATACGCAGTATTTT.

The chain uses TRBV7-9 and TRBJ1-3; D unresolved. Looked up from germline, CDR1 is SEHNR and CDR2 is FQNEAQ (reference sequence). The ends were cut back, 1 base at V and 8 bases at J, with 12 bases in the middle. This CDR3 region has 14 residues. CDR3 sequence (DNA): TGTGCCAGCAGCTTAGATCCCGGCGCGGACACCATATATTTT. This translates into CASSLDPGADTIYF.

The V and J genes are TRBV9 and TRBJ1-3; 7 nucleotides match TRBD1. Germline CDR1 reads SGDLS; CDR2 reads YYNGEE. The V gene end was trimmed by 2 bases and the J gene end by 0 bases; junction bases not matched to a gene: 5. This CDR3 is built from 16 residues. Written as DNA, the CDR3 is TGTGCCAGCAGCGTTTCGGGACAGACCTCTGGAAACACCATATATTTT. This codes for CASSVSGQTSGNTIYF.

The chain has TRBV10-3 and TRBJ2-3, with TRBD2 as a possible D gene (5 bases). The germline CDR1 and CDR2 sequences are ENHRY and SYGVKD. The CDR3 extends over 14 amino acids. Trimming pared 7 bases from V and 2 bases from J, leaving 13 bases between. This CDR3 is CAIMTGLSTDTQYF. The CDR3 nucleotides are TGTGCCATCATGACGGGGTTGTCCACAGATACGCAGTATTTT.

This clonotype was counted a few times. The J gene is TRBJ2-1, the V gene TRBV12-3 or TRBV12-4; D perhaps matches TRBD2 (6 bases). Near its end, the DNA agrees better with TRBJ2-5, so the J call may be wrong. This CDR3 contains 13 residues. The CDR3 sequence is CASSFFAGETQYF. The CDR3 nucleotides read TGTGCCAGCAGTTTTTTTGCGGGGGAGACCCAGTACTTC.

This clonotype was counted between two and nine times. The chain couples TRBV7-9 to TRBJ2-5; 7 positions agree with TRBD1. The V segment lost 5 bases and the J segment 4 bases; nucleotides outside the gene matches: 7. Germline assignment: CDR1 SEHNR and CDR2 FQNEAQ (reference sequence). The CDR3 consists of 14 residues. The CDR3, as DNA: TGTGCCAGCAGCCCAGACCGGGACAGAGAGACCCAGTACTTC. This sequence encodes CASSPDRDRETQYF.

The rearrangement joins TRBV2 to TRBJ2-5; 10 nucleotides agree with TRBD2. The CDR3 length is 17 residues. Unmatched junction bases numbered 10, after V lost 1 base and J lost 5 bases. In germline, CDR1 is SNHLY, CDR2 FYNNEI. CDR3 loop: CASSEGLASGSTETQYF. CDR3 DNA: TGTGCCAGCAGTGAAGGGTTGGCTAGCGGGAGTACTGAGACCCAGTACTTC.

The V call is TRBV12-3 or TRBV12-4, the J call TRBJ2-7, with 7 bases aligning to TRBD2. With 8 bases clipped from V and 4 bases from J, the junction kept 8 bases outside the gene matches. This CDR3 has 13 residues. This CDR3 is CASRATGGYEQYF. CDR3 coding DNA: TGTGCCAGCCGGGCCACGGGGGGATACGAGCAGTACTTC.

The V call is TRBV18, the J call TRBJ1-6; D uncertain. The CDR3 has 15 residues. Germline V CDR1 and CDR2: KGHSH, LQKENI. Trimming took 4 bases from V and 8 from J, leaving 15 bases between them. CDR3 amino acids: CASSRGRGTDSPLHF. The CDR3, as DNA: TGTGCCAGCTCACGCGGACGGGGAACGGATTCACCCCTCCACTTT.

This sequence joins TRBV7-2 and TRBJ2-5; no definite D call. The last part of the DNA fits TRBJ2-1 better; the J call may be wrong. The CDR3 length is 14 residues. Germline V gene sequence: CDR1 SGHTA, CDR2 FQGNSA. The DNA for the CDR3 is TGTGCCAGCAGCTTAAGGGCGGACCGGGATGAGCAGTTCTTC. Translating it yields CASSLRADRDEQFF.

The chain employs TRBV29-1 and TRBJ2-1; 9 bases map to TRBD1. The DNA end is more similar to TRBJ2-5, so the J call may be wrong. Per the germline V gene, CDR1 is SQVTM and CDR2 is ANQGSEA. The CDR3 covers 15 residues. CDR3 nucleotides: TGCAGCGTCAAATCCGACAGGGGGGGATGGGAGACCCAGTACTTC. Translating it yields CSVKSDRGGWETQYF.

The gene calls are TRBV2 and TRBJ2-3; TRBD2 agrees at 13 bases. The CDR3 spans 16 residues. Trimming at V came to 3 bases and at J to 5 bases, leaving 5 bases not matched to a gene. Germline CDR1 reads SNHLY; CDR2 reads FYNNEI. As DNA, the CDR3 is TGTGCCAGCAGTGAGGGACTAGCGGGGCTACTAGATACGCAGTATTTT. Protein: CASSEGLAGLLDTQYF.

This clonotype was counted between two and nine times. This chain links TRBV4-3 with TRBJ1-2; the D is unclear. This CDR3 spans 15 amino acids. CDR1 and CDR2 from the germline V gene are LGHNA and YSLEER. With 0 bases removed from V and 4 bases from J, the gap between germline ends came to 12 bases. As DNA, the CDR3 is TGCGCCAGCAGCCAAGAAGGTATAGAGGCCTATGGCTACACCTTC. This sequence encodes CASSQEGIEAYGYTF.

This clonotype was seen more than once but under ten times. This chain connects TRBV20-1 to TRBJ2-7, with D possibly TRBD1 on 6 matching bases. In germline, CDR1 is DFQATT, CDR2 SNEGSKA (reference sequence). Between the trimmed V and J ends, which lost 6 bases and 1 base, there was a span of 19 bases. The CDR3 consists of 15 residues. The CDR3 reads CSATTGNPRSYEQYF. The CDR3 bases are TGCAGTGCAACGACAGGAAACCCTAGGTCCTACGAGCAGTACTTC.

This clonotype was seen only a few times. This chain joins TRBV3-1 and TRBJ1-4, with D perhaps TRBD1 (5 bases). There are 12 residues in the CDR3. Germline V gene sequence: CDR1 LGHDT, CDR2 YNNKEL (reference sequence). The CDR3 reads CATRDGNEKLFF. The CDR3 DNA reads TGTGCAACCCGGGACGGTAATGAAAAACTGTTTTTT.